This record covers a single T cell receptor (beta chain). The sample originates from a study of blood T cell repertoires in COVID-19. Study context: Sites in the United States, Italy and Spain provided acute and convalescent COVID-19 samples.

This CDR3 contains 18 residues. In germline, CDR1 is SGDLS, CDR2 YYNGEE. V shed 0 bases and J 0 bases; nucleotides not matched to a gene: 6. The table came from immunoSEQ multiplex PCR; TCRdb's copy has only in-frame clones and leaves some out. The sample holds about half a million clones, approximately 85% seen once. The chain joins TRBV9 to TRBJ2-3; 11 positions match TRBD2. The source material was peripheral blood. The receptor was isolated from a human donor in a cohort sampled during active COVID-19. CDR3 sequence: CASSVVETSGTSTDTQYF. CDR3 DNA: TGTGCCAGCAGCGTAGTAGAGACTAGCGGGACTAGCACAGATACGCAGTATTTT.